The following is a T cell receptor beta chain sequence with its context. Its antigen is unknown. TCRdb re-analysed the 5' RACE reads in MiXCR, keeping a single row per CDR3 protein. Of fewer than 350,000 distinct CDR3 sequences in the sample, 13% to 15% were seen once. This entry is derived from a study of T-cell memory formation after mild COVID-19. Findings of the study overall: Shrinking CD4+ clones resided mostly in CM and EM, and CD8+ ones in EMRA.

Germline values: CDR1 MDHEN, CDR2 SYDVKM. J gave up 5 bases and V 8 bases, and 13 bases lay outside the gene matches. The CDR3 spans 15 residues. The source material was PBMCs or a T cell subset sorted from them (not recorded which). The TCR sequence derives from a young man who had mild COVID-19 (a few samples of this study predate the infection). Cell type and time point are not known. The chain is built from TRBV28 and TRBJ2-5; 8 nucleotides align to TRBD1. The CDR3 nucleotides read TGTGCCAGCGGCTCCAGGGGGCTATCCAGGGAGACCCAGTACTTC. This codes for CASGSRGLSRETQYF.